The 15 T cell receptor beta chains given below trace back to one sample, sequenced in a study of molecular identifiers for immune sequencing clone quantification. TCRdb re-called the PCR reads through MiXCR, storing one row per CDR3 protein. Of about 97,000 distinct CDR3 sequences listed, more than 20% are singletons. Material: naive CD8+ T cells from blood, with Jurkat cell RNA spiked in. The subset was: FACS-sorted CD8+CD4-CCR7+CD45RA+ naive T cells. These receptors were obtained from a human donor in good health. Some libraries in this study had Jurkat cell RNA spiked in.

This clonotype was counted at least ten times. The chain employs TRBV9 and TRBJ2-3; possible D gene TRBD2, 5 bases. Per the germline V gene, CDR1 is SGDLS and CDR2 is YYNGEE. V shed 0 bases and J shed 2 bases, with 10 bases lying between them. The CDR3 contains 15 residues. The CDR3 coding sequence is TGTGCCAGCAGCGTAGGAGAAGACTACACAGATACGCAGTATTTT. Translated: CASSVGEDYTDTQYF. The full variable domain, rest sourced from reference TRBV9 and TRBJ2-3, is DSGVTQTPKHLITATGQRVTLRCSPRSGDLSVYWYQQSLDQGLQFLIQYYNGEERAKGNILERFSAQQFPDLHSELNLSSLELGDSALYFCASSVGEDYTDTQYFGPGTRLTVL.

V gene TRBV7-9 combines with J gene TRBJ2-5; a possible D gene is TRBD1 (5 bases). This CDR3 has 13 residues. Trimming took 3 bases from V and 3 from J, leaving 8 bases between them. CDR1 and CDR2 from the germline V gene are SEHNR and FQNEAQ (reference sequence). The CDR3 bases are TGTGCCAGCAGCTTGAGCAGGGAAGAGACCCAGTACTTC. It yields the protein CASSLSREETQYF.

At least ten counts were recorded for this clonotype. The J gene is TRBJ1-5, the V gene TRBV20-1; 8 bases fit TRBD1. Germline V gene data show CDR1 as DFQATT and CDR2 as SNEGSKA (reference sequence). After removal of 6 bases from V and 0 bases from J, the junction contained 10 bases not matched to a gene. The CDR3 totals 16 residues. The CDR3 DNA reads TGCAGTGCCCCGGACAGGGAATGGGGTAGCAATCAGCCCCAGCATTTT. It yields the protein CSAPDREWGSNQPQHF.

About this clonotype: A much bigger clone sits one base away, suggesting this may be a read error. The genes are TRBV4-3 and TRBJ1-5; D gene uncertain. CDR3 length: 13 amino acids. Germline V gene sequence: CDR1 LGHNA, CDR2 YSLEER. CDR3 residues: CASSQVMHQSQHF. CDR3 nucleotides: TGCGCCAGCAGCCAAGTAATGCATCAGTCCCAGCATTTT.

Notes on this clonotype: A much larger clone sits a single nucleotide away, making a read error possible. This sequence joins TRBV2 and TRBJ2-7, with D possibly TRBD2 on 5 matching bases. The CDR3 contains 13 residues. The germline CDR1 and CDR2 sequences are SNHLY and FYNNEI. Trimming removed 8 bases at V and 2 bases at J, with 13 bases between. In nucleotides, the CDR3 is TGTGCCAGCGCCTTACCTAGCCCCTACGAGCAGTACTTC. It codes for CASALPSPYEQYF.

Points on this clonotype: A single base separates this from a much larger clone, so it may be a read error. Here the CDR3 reads CASSSPGQMNIEAFF. DNA for the CDR3: TGTGCCAGCAGCTCACCGGGACAGATGAACATTGAAGCTTTCTTT. The chain carries TRBV7-9 and TRBJ1-1; 7 nucleotides align to TRBD1. This CDR3 region has 15 residues. CDR1 and CDR2 from the germline V gene are SEHNR and FQNEAQ (reference sequence).

In the case of this clonotype: A much larger clone lies a single base off, so this may be a read error. This sequence joins TRBV10-3 and TRBJ2-6, with 7 bases fitting TRBD2. In germline, CDR1 is ENHRY, CDR2 SYGVKD. The CDR3 is 15 residues long. The CDR3 coding sequence is TGTGTCATCAGCCAGGGAGGGCTCGGGGCCAACGTCCTGACTTTC. It translates to CVISQGGLGANVLTF.

The sample holds a few counts of this clonotype. A read error is possible here, since a much larger clone lies one base away. The rearrangement joins TRBV6-2 or TRBV6-3 to TRBJ2-6, with D hard to call. The CDR3 contains 12 residues. Per the germline V gene, CDR1 is MNHEY and CDR2 is SVGEGT. With 11 bases removed from V and 1 base from J, the gap between germline ends came to 6 bases. CDR3 bases: TGTGCCGCCCAGTCTGGGGCCAACGTCCTGACTTTC. It specifies CAAQSGANVLTF.

The chain joins TRBV24-1 to TRBJ2-6, with 7 bases identical to TRBD1. The CDR3 is made up of 17 amino acids. The junction had 7 bases not matched to a gene; V was cut back by 4 bases and J by 2 bases. Germline V lookup: CDR1 KGHDR, CDR2 SFDVKD. The CDR3 sequence: CATSDWDSLAGANVLTF. CDR3 DNA sequence: TGTGCCACCAGTGACTGGGACAGCCTCGCTGGGGCCAACGTCCTGACTTTC.

This clonotype was seen ten or more times. The rearrangement uses TRBV4-1 and TRBJ2-3, with D uncertain. The germline V gene encodes CDR1 MGHRA and CDR2 YSYEKL. V lost 4 bases, J lost 4 bases, and 15 bases lay in between. The CDR3 is 15 amino acids. CDR3 in DNA: TGCGCCAGCAGCCCCGGCGGAAGGGCCCCAGATACGCAGTATTTT. Amino acids: CASSPGGRAPDTQYF.

This clonotype was seen repeatedly, ten times or more. CDR3 coding DNA: TGCAGCGTTGAGGAATCTATGATCGGTGAGCAGTTCTTC. Translating it yields CSVEESMIGEQFF. The chain links TRBV29-1 to TRBJ2-1; D is uncertain. Germline CDR1 reads SQVTM; CDR2 reads ANQGSEA. V was clipped by 3 bases and J by 9 bases, with 15 bases between them. The CDR3 spans 13 residues.

Of note for this clonotype: Given a much more abundant clone one base away, this may be a read error. The CDR3 spells CASSGAGGLGTGELFF. The CDR3, as DNA: TGTGCCAGCAGTGGTGCAGGGGGCCTCGGCACCGGGGAGCTGTTTTTT. The chain links TRBV6-5 to TRBJ2-2; 8 positions agree with TRBD1. CDR3 length equals 16 residues. Germline V gives CDR1 MNHEY, CDR2 SVGAGI. V shed 5 bases and J 4 bases; nucleotides not matched to a gene: 9.

In this sample, this clonotype turned up a few times. V and J are TRBV5-1 and TRBJ2-1, with 10 bases fitting TRBD2. V shed 6 bases, J shed 1 base, and the junction held 1 base outside the gene matches. Germline assignment: CDR1 SGHRS and CDR2 YFSETQ. This CDR3 has 14 amino acids. CDR3 sequence (DNA): TGCGCCAGCACTAGCGGGGGTTCCTACAATGAGCAGTTCTTC. Protein product: CASTSGGSYNEQFF.

This clonotype was seen many times. The V gene is TRBV5-6, the J gene TRBJ2-7; 7 bases match TRBD2. This CDR3 spans 15 amino acids. The germline V gene has CDR1 SGHDT and CDR2 YYEEEE. The trim removed 6 bases at V and 2 bases at J, leaving 11 bases unmatched. CDR3 amino acids: CASILMAGETYEQYF. CDR3 in DNA: TGTGCCAGCATTCTGATGGCGGGGGAAACCTACGAGCAGTACTTC.

In this sample, this clonotype turned up many times. The V and J genes are TRBV7-3 and TRBJ1-1; D is ambiguous. CDR3 length: 14 amino acids. Germline V gives CDR1 SGHTA, CDR2 FQGTGA. Trimming pared 6 bases from V and 2 bases from J, leaving 13 bases between. The CDR3: CASSTDGLNTEAFF. The CDR3 DNA follows: TGTGCCAGCAGTACTGACGGACTAAACACTGAAGCTTTCTTT.